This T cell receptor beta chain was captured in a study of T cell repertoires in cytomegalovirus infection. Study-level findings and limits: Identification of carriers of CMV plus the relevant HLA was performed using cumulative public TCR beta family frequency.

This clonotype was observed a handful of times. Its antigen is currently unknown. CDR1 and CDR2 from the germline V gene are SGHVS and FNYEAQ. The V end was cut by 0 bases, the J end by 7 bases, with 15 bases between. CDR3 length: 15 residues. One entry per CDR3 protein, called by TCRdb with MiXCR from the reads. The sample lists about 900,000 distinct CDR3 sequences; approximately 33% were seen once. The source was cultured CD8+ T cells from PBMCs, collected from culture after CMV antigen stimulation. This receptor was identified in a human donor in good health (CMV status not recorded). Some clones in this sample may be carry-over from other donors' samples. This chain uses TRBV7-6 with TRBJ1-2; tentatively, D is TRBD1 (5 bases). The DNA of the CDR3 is TGTGCCAGCAGCTTAGCGGATGAAGGGGCTAGTGGCTACACCTTC. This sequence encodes CASSLADEGASGYTF.